The rows below give T cell receptor beta chains drawn from one sample of a study of cytomegalovirus exposure and HLA in healthy donors. Assay: immunoSEQ multiplex PCR; the TCRdb copy retains only in-frame clones and omits some. Among around 90,000 clones listed, about three fifths were seen once. Specimen: PBMCs. The source of these receptors is a young woman in good health and CMV-seropositive. CDR3s include the opening cysteine and the closing phenylalanine or tryptophan. D genes are given only for firm matches. Size is stated for part of the rows, as once, few or many counts, or as a class when the clone is expanded.

J | V | D | size | CDR3 | DNA
TRBJ2-4 | TRBV7-2 | TRBD2 | once | CASSRGLVENIQYF | TGTGCCAGCAGCAGGGGACTAGTGGAAAACATTCAGTACTTC
TRBJ2-3 | TRBV4-1 | TRBD2 | - | CASSQDWLAGSTQYF | TGCGCCAGCAGCCAAGATTGGCTAGCGGGAAGTACGCAGTATTTT
TRBJ1-1 | TRBV30 | TRBD1 | few | CAWMPGQAVRNTEAFF | TGTGCCTGGATGCCGGGACAGGCGGTTCGTAACACTGAAGCTTTCTTT
TRBJ1-2 | TRBV28 | - | few | CASSPLSLDYTF | TGTGCCAGCAGCCCCCTATCCTTAGACTACACCTTC
TRBJ1-2 | TRBV6-5 | - | - | CASTRKRFGGYTF | TGTGCCAGCACGAGGAAGAGGTTTGGTGGCTACACCTTC
TRBJ1-2 | TRBV11-3 | TRBD1 | - | CASSLEGASVGYTF | TGTGCCAGCAGCTTGGAGGGGGCGTCTGTCGGCTACACCTTC
TRBJ2-5 | TRBV5-1 | TRBD2 | - | CASSPRTSGGETQYF | TGCGCCAGCAGCCCACGGACTAGCGGGGGAGAGACCCAGTACTTC
TRBJ2-7 | TRBV5-1 | TRBD1 | - | CASSLPGQGADEQYF | TGCGCCAGCAGCCTACCGGGACAGGGGGCAGACGAGCAGTACTTC
TRBJ1-4 | TRBV2 | TRBD1 | - | CASSGQGARTEKLFF | TGTGCCAGCAGTGGCCAGGGGGCGCGGACTGAAAAACTGTTTTTT
TRBJ1-5 | TRBV28 | - | - | CASSFWQSNQPQHF | TGTGCCAGCAGTTTTTGGCAGAGCAATCAGCCCCAGCATTTT
TRBJ1-2 | TRBV7-8 | - | - | CASSLMAGGNYGYTF | TGTGCCAGCAGCTTAATGGCGGGCGGTAACTATGGCTACACCTTC
TRBJ1-4 | TRBV5-6 | - | - | CASRETGRDEFF | TGTGCCAGCAGGGAAACAGGTAGGGATGAGTTTTTT
TRBJ1-6 | TRBV9 | - | few | CASSLEDSNNSPLHF | TGTGCCAGCAGCTTAGAGGACAGTAATAATTCACCCCTCCACTTT
TRBJ2-7 | TRBV6-4 | - | - | CASSEGTGHEQYF | TGTGCCAGCAGTGAGGGGACTGGGCACGAGCAGTACTTC
TRBJ2-7 | TRBV14 | - | - | CASSQDERNPYEQYF | TGTGCCAGCAGCCAAGATGAGAGGAACCCCTACGAGCAGTACTTC
TRBJ1-2 | TRBV6-5 | - | few | CASSYTGLRGYTF | TGTGCCAGCAGTTACACAGGGCTACGTGGCTACACCTTC
TRBJ2-3 | TRBV19 | TRBD2 | - | CASSTTSGGGDTQYF | TGTGCCAGTAGTACGACTAGCGGGGGGGGAGATACGCAGTATTTT
TRBJ1-2 | TRBV5-5 | - | few | CASSLVAGTNYGYTF | TGTGCCAGCAGCTTGGTCGCCGGTACTAACTATGGCTACACCTTC
TRBJ2-5 | TRBV7-3 | TRBD2 | - | CASSVAGGGETQYF | TGTGCCAGCAGCGTAGCGGGGGGAGGAGAGACCCAGTACTTC